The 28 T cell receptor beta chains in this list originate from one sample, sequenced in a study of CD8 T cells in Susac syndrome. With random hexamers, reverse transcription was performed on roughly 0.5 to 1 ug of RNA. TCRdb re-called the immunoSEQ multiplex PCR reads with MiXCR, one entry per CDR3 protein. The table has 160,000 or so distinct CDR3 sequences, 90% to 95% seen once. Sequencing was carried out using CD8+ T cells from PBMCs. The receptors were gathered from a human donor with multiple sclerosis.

For the CDR3, the DNA is TGTGCCTGGAGCAATTCCTTCCTCATCTTCCTGGATGGCTACACCTTC. This translates into CAWSNSFLIFLDGYTF. The chain has TRBV30 and TRBJ1-2; no definite D call. The CDR3 is 16 residues long. V lost 3 bases, J lost 6 bases, and 23 bases lay in between. Per the germline V gene, CDR1 is GTSNPN and CDR2 is SVGIG (reference sequence).

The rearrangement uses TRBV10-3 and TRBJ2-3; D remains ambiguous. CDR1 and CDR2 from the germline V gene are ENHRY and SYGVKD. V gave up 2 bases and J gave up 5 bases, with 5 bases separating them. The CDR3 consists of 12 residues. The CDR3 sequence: CAISEKRDTQYF. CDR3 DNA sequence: TGTGCCATCAGTGAGAAGCGAGATACGCAGTATTTT.

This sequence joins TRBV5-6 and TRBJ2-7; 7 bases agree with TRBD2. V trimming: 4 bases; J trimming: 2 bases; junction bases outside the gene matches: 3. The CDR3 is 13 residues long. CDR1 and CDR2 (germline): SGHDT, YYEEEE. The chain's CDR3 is CASSGGTTYEQYF. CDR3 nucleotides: TGTGCCAGCAGCGGCGGGACTACCTACGAGCAGTACTTC.

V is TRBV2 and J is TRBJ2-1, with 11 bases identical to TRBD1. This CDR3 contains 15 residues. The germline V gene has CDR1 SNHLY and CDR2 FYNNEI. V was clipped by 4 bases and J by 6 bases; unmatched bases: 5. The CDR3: CASSGDRGSRNEQFF. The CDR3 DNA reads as TGTGCCAGCAGTGGGGACAGGGGGAGCCGCAATGAGCAGTTCTTC.

CDR3 residues: CASSPPGSTNEQFF. The CDR3 nucleotides are TGTGCCAGCAGCCCCCCCGGATCCACCAATGAGCAGTTCTTC. The chain combines TRBV6-5 with TRBJ2-1, with D uncertain. The CDR3 runs 14 residues. V was shortened by 6 bases and J by 6 bases, with 15 bases between the two germline ends. CDR1 is MNHEY and CDR2 is SVGAGI in the germline V gene.

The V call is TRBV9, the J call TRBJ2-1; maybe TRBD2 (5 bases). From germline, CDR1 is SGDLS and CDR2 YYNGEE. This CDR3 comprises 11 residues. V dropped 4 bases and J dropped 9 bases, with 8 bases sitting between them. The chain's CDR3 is CASSFGVEQFF. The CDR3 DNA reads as TGTGCCAGCAGCTTCGGGGTTGAGCAGTTCTTC.

CDR3 amino acids: CASSQTQTGTGHTNEQYF. In DNA, the CDR3 is TGTGCCAGCTCACAGACTCAAACCGGGACAGGGCATACCAACGAGCAGTACTTC. This sequence joins TRBV18 and TRBJ2-7, with 9 bases fitting TRBD1. CDR1 KGHSH and CDR2 LQKENI come from the germline V gene. With V trimmed by 4 bases and J by 5 bases, 18 bases remained unmatched. The CDR3 sequence is 18 residues long.

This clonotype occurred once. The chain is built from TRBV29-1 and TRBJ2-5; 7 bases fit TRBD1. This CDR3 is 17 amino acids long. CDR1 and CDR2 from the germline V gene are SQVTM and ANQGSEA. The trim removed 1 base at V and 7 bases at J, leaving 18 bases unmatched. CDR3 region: CSVEGTGSLLEAGTQYF. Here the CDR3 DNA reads TGCAGCGTTGAAGGGACAGGATCTCTGCTGGAGGCTGGGACCCAGTACTTC.

The CDR3: CASSLSIGETQYF. CDR3 DNA: TGTGCCAGCAGTTTATCGATAGGCGAGACCCAGTACTTC. The chain carries TRBV27 and TRBJ2-5; D is unresolved. The CDR3 totals 13 residues. V lost 0 bases and J 5 bases, leaving 7 bases between the germline ends. Germline V gene data show CDR1 as MNHEY and CDR2 as SMNVEV (reference sequence).

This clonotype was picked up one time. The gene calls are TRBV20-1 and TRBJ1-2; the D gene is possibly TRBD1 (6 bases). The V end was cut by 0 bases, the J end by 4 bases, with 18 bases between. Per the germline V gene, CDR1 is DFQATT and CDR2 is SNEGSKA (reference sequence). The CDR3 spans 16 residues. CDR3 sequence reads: CSARDRRAGEIYGYTF. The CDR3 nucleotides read TGCAGTGCTAGAGATCGGCGGGCAGGGGAGATCTATGGCTACACCTTC.

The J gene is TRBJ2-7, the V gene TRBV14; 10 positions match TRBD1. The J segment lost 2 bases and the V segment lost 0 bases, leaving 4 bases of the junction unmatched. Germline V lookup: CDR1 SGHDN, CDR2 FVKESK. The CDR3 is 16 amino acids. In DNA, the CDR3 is TGTGCCAGCAGCCAAGAAGAAGGGACAGGGGCCTACGAGCAGTACTTC. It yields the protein CASSQEEGTGAYEQYF.

The chain's CDR3 is CASSQDGPGTSGTDTQYF. In DNA form, the CDR3 reads TGTGCCAGCAGCCAAGATGGGCCCGGGACTAGCGGCACAGATACGCAGTATTTT. V and J are TRBV4-2 and TRBJ2-3, with TRBD2 identical over 10 bases. From germline, CDR1 is LGHNA and CDR2 YNFKEQ. Losses at the gene ends were 0 bases for V and 1 base for J; bases not matched to a gene: 7. The CDR3 loop spans 18 amino acids.

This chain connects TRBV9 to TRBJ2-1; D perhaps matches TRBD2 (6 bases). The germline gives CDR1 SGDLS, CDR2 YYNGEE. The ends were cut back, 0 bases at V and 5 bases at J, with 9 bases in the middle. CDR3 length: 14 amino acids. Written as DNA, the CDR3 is TGTGCCAGCAGCGTAGCTGGACTACACAATGAGCAGTTCTTC. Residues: CASSVAGLHNEQFF. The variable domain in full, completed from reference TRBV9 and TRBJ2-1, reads DSGVTQTPKHLITATGQRVTLRCSPRSGDLSVYWYQQSLDQGLQFLIQYYNGEERAKGNILERFSAQQFPDLHSELNLSSLELGDSALYFCASSVAGLHNEQFFGPGTRLTVL.

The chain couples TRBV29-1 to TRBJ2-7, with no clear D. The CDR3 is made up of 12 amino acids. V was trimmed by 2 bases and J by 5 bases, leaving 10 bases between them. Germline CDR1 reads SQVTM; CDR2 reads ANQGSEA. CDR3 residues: CSVERPPNEQYF. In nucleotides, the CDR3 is TGCAGCGTTGAAAGGCCCCCGAACGAGCAGTACTTC.

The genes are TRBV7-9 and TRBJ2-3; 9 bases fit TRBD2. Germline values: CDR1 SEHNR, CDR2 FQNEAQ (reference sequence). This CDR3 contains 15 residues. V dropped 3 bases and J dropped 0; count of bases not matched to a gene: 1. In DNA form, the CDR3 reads TGTGCCAGCAGCTTCCTAGCGGGGAGCACAGATACGCAGTATTTT. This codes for CASSFLAGSTDTQYF.

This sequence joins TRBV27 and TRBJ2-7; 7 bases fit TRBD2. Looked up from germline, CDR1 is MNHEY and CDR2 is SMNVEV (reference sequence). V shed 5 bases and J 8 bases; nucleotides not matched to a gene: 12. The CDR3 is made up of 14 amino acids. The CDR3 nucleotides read TGTGCCAGCAGTCCCGGGACTACGGGGGGTCAGCAGTACTTC. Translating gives CASSPGTTGGQQYF.

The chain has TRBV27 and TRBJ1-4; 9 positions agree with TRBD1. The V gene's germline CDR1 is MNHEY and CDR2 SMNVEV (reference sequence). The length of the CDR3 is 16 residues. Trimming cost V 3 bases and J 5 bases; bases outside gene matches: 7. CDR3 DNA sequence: TGTGCCAGCAGTTTCGAGACAGGGGGGAGAAATGAAAAACTGTTTTTT. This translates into CASSFETGGRNEKLFF. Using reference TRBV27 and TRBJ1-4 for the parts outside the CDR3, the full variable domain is EAQVTQNPRYLITVTGKKLTVTCSQNMNHEYMSWYRQDPGLGLRQIYYSMNVEVTDKGDVPEGYKVSRKEKRNFPLILESPSPNQTSLYFCASSFETGGRNEKLFFGSGTQLSVL.

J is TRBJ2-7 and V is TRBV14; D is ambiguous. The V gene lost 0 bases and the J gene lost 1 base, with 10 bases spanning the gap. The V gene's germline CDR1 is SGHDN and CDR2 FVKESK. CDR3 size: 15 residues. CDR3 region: CASSQELAPSYEQYF. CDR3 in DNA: TGTGCCAGCAGCCAAGAGTTAGCACCGTCCTACGAGCAGTACTTC.

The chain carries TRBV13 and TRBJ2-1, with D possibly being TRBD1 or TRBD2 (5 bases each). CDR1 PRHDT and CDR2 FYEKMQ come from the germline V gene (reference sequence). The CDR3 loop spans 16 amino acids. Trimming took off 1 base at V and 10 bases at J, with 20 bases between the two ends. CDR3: CASSLEGDSGVGEQFF. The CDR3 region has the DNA TGTGCCAGCAGCTTAGAGGGAGACAGTGGGGTAGGAGAGCAGTTCTTC.

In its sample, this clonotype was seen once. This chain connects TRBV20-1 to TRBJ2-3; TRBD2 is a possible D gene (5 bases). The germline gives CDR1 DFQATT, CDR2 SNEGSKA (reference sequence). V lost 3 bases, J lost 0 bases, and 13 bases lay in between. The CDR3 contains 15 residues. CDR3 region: CSASLPSRSTDTQYF. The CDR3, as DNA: TGCAGTGCTAGTCTGCCTAGCAGGAGCACAGATACGCAGTATTTT.

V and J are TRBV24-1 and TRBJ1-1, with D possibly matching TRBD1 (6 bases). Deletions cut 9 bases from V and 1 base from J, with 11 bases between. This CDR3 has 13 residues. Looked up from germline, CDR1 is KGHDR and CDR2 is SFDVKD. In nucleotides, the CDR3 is TGTGCCACCCAGAGACAGGAGAACACTGAAGCTTTCTTT. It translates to CATQRQENTEAFF.

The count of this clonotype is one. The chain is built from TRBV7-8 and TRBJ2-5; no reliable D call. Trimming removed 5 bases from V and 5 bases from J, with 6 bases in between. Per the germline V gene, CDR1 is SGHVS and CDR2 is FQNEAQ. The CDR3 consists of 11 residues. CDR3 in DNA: TGTGCCAGCAGCCACGAGGAGACCCAGTACTTC. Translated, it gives CASSHEETQYF.

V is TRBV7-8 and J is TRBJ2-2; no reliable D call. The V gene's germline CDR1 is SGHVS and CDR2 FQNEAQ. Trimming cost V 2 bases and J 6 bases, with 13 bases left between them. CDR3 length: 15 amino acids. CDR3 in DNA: TGTGCCAGCAGCTTAAGCTCGGTGGCGGCCGGGGAGCTGTTTTTT. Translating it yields CASSLSSVAAGELFF. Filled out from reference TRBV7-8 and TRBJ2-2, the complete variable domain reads GAGVSQSPRYKVAKRGQDVALRCDPISGHVSLFWYQQALGQGPEFLTYFQNEAQLDKSGLPSDRFFAERPEGSVSTLKIQRTQQEDSAVYLCASSLSSVAAGELFFGEGSRLTVL.

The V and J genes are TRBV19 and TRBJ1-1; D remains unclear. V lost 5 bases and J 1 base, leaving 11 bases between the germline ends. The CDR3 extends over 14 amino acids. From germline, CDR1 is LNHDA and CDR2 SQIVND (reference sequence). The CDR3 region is CASSAGERNTEAFF. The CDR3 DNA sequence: TGTGCCAGTAGTGCCGGCGAGAGGAACACTGAAGCTTTCTTT.

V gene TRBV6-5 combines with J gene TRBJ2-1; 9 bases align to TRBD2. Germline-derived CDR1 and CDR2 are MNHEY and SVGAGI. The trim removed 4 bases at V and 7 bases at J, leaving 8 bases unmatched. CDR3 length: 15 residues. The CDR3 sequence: CASSWREGGWNEQFF. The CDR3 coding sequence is TGTGCCAGCAGTTGGCGGGAGGGGGGTTGGAATGAGCAGTTCTTC.

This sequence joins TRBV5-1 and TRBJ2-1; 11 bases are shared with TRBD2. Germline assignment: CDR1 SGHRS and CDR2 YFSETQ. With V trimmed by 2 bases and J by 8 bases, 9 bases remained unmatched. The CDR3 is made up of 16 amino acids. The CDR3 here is CASSFSTSGVFDEQFF. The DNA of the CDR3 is TGCGCCAGCAGCTTCTCGACTAGCGGGGTTTTTGATGAGCAGTTCTTC.

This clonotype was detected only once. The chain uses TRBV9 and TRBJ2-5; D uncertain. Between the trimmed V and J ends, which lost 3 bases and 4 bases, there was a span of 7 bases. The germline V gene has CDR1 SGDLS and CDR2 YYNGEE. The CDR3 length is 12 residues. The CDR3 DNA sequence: TGTGCCAGCAGCGGAGCGACAGAGACCCAGTACTTC. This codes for CASSGATETQYF.

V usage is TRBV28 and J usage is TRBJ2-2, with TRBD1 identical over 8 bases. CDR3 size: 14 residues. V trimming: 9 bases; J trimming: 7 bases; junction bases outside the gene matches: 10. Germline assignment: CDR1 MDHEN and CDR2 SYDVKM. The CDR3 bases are TGTGCCAGTAATCCGGGACAGGCAATCGGGGAGCTGTTTTTT. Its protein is CASNPGQAIGELFF.